This T cell receptor (beta chain) emerged from a study of blood T cell repertoires in COVID-19. Overall study: The study drew acute and convalescent COVID-19 samples from the United States, Italy and Spain. PBMCs, B-cell-depleted T cells, or T cells provided the cDNA or gDNA that made up the material.

Authors' data handling: Amplification from reference gene primers served as the basis for estimated nucleated cell counts. Sequencing used immunoSEQ multiplex PCR; TCRdb keeps in-frame clones, though not all of them. V, J and clone size were drawn from that table, and D and trimming were deduced from the DNA. Of about 120,000 clones listed, about 88% are singletons. Looked up from germline, CDR1 is SGHTA and CDR2 is FQGNSA. Deletions cut 5 bases from V and 3 bases from J, with 5 bases between. The CDR3 has 11 amino acids. This clone was detected only once. This sequence originates from a woman of 80 years or more with acute or convalescent COVID-19. Sequencing was done on a sample of peripheral blood. The V gene is TRBV7-2, the J gene TRBJ2-7; D is unclear. In nucleotides, the CDR3 is TGTGCCAGCAGCCAGTACTACGAGCAGTACTTC. It yields the protein CASSQYYEQYF. Looking up the rest from reference TRBV7-2 and TRBJ2-7 gives the full variable domain: GAGVSQSPSNKVTEKGKDVELRCDPISGHTALYWYRQSLGQGLEFLIYFQGNSAPDKSGLPSDRFSAERTGGSVSTLTIQRTQQEDSAVYLCASSQYYEQYFGPGTRLTVT.